This T cell receptor beta chain was sequenced for a study of control samples from healthy donors and cancer patients. Profiling relied on immunoSEQ multiplex PCR, and the TCRdb table lists in-frame clones only, not all of them. The sample consists of 100,000 or so clones, about 89% of them appearing once. Germline CDR1 GTSNPN, CDR2 SVGIG (reference sequence). The CDR3 totals 15 residues. The V and J ends lost 2 bases and 0 bases respectively, with 12 bases between them. Material: blood. This TCR was sampled from a woman in her twenties or thirties in good health. This chain joins TRBV30 and TRBJ2-3; tentatively, D is TRBD1 (6 bases). The CDR3 DNA follows: TGTGCCTGGAGTCCACAGGGTTCTAGCACAGATACGCAGTATTTT. This translates into CAWSPQGSSTDTQYF.